This paragraph reports one T cell receptor (beta chain). The antigen is undetermined. These data are taken from a study of CD8 T cells in Susac syndrome. Study context: About 6 sequenced Susac syndrome patients had clinically active disease, while under ten were in remission.

V shed 4 bases and J shed 6 bases, with 12 bases lying between them. The length of the CDR3 is 12 residues. From germline, CDR1 is DFQATT and CDR2 SNEGSKA (reference sequence). Random hexamers were used to reverse transcribe the RNA input (roughly 0.5 to 1 ug). Multiplex immunoSEQ PCR targeted 54 Vbeta and 13 Jbeta TCR beta segments. TCRdb reanalysed the immunoSEQ multiplex PCR reads using MiXCR and keeps one entry per CDR3 protein. The sample yields around 130,000 distinct CDR3 sequences, 96% seen once. TEMRA cells were FACS-enriched, and CD8+ and CD4+ T cells were isolated negatively. General study findings and limits: Clonal expansion was not observed in the Susac syndrome CD4+ T cell repertoires.

Input material: CD4+ T cells from PBMCs. The source of this sequence is a human donor with Susac syndrome. The chain employs TRBV20-1 and TRBJ1-1; D uncertain. The CDR3 DNA sequence: TGCAGTGCTACCCCTATCGGACCTGAAGCTTTCTTT. Translation gives CSATPIGPEAFF.